This T cell receptor beta chain appears in the sequencing data of a study of metastatic and nonmetastatic thyroid tumors. Study-wide context: The study looked at repertoires side by side in blood and in tumor or nodule tissue from malignant and benign thyroid patients.

Nobody among the patients had been given any treatment before thyroid surgery. In the authors' workflow: The distant-metastasis classifier for papillary thyroid cancer was built from CDR3 differences across clinicopathological groups. TCRdb redid the clone calls on the PCR reads using MiXCR. Here the V and J calls rest on TCRdb's processing, not on the authors' analysis. The table has 20,000 to 25,000 clones, about 24% seen once. The CDR3 runs 16 residues. Germline CDR1 is SGHVS and CDR2 is FQNEAQ. V gave up 5 bases and J gave up 5 bases, with 22 bases separating them. This clone was observed a few times. Within the sample, other DNA sequences also encode this same CDR3.

The chain employs TRBV7-8 and TRBJ2-7, with D uncertain. Sequenced input: tumor tissue. The TCR sequence derives from a female donor with papillary thyroid cancer or a benign thyroid nodule (not recorded which). Some clones in this sample may be carry-over from other donors' samples. The CDR3 region has the DNA TGTGCCAGCAGCCAACCGGGCGGTAGGGCCGGTAACGAGCAGTACTTC. It specifies CASSQPGGRAGNEQYF.